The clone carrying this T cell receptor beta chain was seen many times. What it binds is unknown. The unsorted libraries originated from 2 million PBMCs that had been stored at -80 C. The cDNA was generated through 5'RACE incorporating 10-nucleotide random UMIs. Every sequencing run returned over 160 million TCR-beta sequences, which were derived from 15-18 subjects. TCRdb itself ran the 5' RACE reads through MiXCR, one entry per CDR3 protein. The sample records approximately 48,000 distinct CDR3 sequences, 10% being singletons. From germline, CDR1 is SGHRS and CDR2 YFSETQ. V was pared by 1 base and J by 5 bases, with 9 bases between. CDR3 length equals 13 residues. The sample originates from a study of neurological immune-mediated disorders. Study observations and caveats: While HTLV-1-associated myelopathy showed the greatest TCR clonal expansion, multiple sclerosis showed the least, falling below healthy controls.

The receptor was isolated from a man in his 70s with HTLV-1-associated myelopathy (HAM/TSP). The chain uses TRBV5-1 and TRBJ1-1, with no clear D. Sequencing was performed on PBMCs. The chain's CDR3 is CASSLSVGTEAFF. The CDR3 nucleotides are TGCGCCAGCAGCTTGAGCGTGGGGACTGAAGCTTTCTTT.